A single sample is the source of the 10 T cell receptor beta chains below, sequenced in a study of blood T cell repertoires in COVID-19. Here immunoSEQ multiplex PCR was the method, and the copy in TCRdb shows in-frame clones only, minus some. Of roughly 140,000 clones listed, around 89% are singletons. The source material was peripheral blood. These receptors all come from a woman older than 75 with acute or convalescent COVID-19.

The V call is TRBV2, the J call TRBJ1-2, with 9 bases aligning to TRBD1. Losses at the gene ends were 4 bases for V and 5 bases for J; bases not matched to a gene: 2. This CDR3 is 13 amino acids long. From germline, CDR1 is SNHLY and CDR2 FYNNEI. The CDR3 loop reads CASSGQGVYGYTF. CDR3 nucleotides: TGTGCCAGCAGTGGACAGGGGGTTTATGGCTACACCTTC.

The chain has TRBV5-1 and TRBJ1-4; 7 bases map to TRBD1. CDR3 size: 16 residues. Germline V gene sequence: CDR1 SGHRS, CDR2 YFSETQ. J lost 5 bases, V lost 3 bases, and 10 bases had no gene match. The CDR3 is CASSSTGQSLNEKLFF. The CDR3 DNA reads TGCGCCAGCAGCTCAACGGGACAGAGCTTGAATGAAAAACTGTTTTTT.

This chain joins TRBV6-5 and TRBJ2-7; TRBD1 is a possible D gene (6 bases). Germline V gene sequence: CDR1 MNHEY, CDR2 SVGAGI. The CDR3 extends over 13 amino acids. V lost 3 bases, J lost 5 bases, and 11 bases lay in between. DNA of the CDR3: TGTGCCAGCAGTTATAACAGGGACAACGAGCAGTACTTC. This gives the protein CASSYNRDNEQYF.

The J gene is TRBJ1-2, the V gene TRBV12-3 or TRBV12-4; tentative D call: TRBD1 (5 bases). The V gene lost 5 bases and the J gene lost 5 bases, with 12 bases spanning the gap. This CDR3 comprises 13 residues. The CDR3 sequence is CASSIRALYGYTF. CDR3 sequence (DNA): TGTGCCAGCAGTATCAGGGCCTTATATGGCTACACCTTC.

The chain couples TRBV10-3 to TRBJ1-1; maybe TRBD1 (6 bases). Germline V lookup: CDR1 ENHRY, CDR2 SYGVKD. CDR3 length equals 13 residues. V shed 3 bases and J shed 2 bases, with 7 bases lying between them. CDR3 in amino acids: CAISEQGNTEAFF. In DNA, the CDR3 is TGTGCCATCAGTGAACAGGGTAACACTGAAGCTTTCTTT.

The chain uses TRBV19 and TRBJ2-7; tentative D call: TRBD2 (7 bases). The germline V gene encodes CDR1 LNHDA and CDR2 SQIVND (reference sequence). V was shortened by 6 bases and J by 6 bases, with 21 bases between the two germline ends. This CDR3 is 15 amino acids long. The CDR3 DNA sequence: TGTGCCAGTAGCCTGGATCGGGGGGCGGGCGGCGAGCAGTACTTC. It codes for CASSLDRGAGGEQYF. The variable domain in full, with the rest retrieved from reference TRBV19 and TRBJ2-7, is DGGITQSPKYLFRKEGQNVTLSCEQNLNHDAMYWYRQDPGQGLRLIYYSQIVNDFQKGDIAEGYSVSREKKESFPLTVTSAQKNPTAFYLCASSLDRGAGGEQYFGPGTRLTVT.

The chain uses TRBV2 and TRBJ1-1; D not certain. The CDR3 has 11 residues. The V gene's germline CDR1 is SNHLY and CDR2 FYNNEI. Trimming stripped 5 bases from V and 7 bases from J, with 8 bases between. The DNA of the CDR3 is TGTGCCAGCAGTTACTCAGGTGAAGCTTTCTTT. This sequence encodes CASSYSGEAFF. The variable domain in full, completed from reference TRBV2 and TRBJ1-1, reads EPEVTQTPSHQVTQMGQEVILRCVPISNHLYFYWYRQILGQKVEFLVSFYNNEISEKSEIFDDQFSVERPDGSNFTLKIRSTKLEDSAMYFCASSYSGEAFFGQGTRLTVV.

The J gene is TRBJ1-6, the V gene TRBV19; no firm D call. V was cut by 8 bases and J by 0 bases, with 17 bases left in between. Germline assignment: CDR1 LNHDA and CDR2 SQIVND (reference sequence). This CDR3 is 17 amino acids long. CDR3 nucleotide sequence: TGTGCCAGTTATTCCCGACTCAGAAGCTCCTATAATTCACCCCTCCACTTT. Its protein is CASYSRLRSSYNSPLHF.

The J gene is TRBJ2-5, the V gene TRBV6-2 or TRBV6-3; 10 bases fit TRBD2. The CDR3 contains 15 residues. Losses at the gene ends were 2 bases for V and 0 bases for J; bases not matched to a gene: 0. Germline assignment: CDR1 MNHEY and CDR2 SVGEGT. This chain's CDR3 is CASSYLAGDQETQYF. For the CDR3, the DNA is TGTGCCAGCAGTTACCTAGCGGGAGACCAAGAGACCCAGTACTTC.

This sequence joins TRBV7-9 and TRBJ2-4; D gene ambiguous. The V gene's germline CDR1 is SEHNR and CDR2 FQNEAQ (reference sequence). The CDR3 loop spans 14 amino acids. Trimming took 5 bases from V and 1 from J, leaving 9 bases between them. The CDR3 nucleotides read TGTGCCAGCAGCCAAAGCGCGGCCAAAAACATTCAGTACTTC. It codes for CASSQSAAKNIQYF. The entire variable domain, with the rest obtained from reference TRBV7-9 and TRBJ2-4, is as follows: DTGVSQNPRHKITKRGQNVTFRCDPISEHNRLYWYRQTLGQGPEFLTYFQNEAQLEKSRLLSDRFSAERPKGSFSTLEIQRTEQGDSAMYLCASSQSAAKNIQYFGAGTRLSVL.